Here is one TCR beta chain with its context. The data derive from a study of blood T cell repertoires in COVID-19. The assay was immunoSEQ multiplex PCR, and TCRdb's table has in-frame clones only and misses some. Among roughly 300,000 clones listed, around 90% were seen once. Ages ranged from roughly 18 to 100 years, with residence in about two dozen US areas. Input material: PBMCs or T cells enriched from blood (not recorded which). The origin of this receptor is a woman younger than 45 who had recovered from COVID-19.

The CDR3 loop reads CASRQGNDYTF. The CDR3 DNA is TGTGCCAGCAGACAGGGGAACGACTACACCTTC. The V gene is TRBV5-8, the J gene TRBJ1-2, with TRBD1 matching over 7 bases. CDR3 length: 11 amino acids. Germline assignment: CDR1 SGHTS and CDR2 YDEGEE. V shed 5 bases, J shed 10 bases, and the junction held 5 bases outside the gene matches. The whole variable domain, filled in from reference TRBV5-8 and TRBJ1-2, reads EAGVTQSPTHLIKTRGQQATLRCSPISGHTSVYWYQQALGLGLQFLLWYDEGEERNRGNFPPRFSGRQFPNYSSELNVNALELEDSALYLCASRQGNDYTFGSGTRLTVV.